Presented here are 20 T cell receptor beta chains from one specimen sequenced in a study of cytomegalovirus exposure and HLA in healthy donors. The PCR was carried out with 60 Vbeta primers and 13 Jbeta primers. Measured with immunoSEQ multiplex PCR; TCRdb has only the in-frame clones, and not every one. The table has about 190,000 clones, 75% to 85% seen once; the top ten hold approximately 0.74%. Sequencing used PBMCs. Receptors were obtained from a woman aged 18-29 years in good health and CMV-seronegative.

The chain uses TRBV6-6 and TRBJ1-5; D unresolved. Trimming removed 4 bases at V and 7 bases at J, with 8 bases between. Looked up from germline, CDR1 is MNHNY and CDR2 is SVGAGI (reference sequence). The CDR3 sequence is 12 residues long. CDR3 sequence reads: CASSSGEQPQHF. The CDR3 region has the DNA TGTGCCAGCAGTTCAGGTGAACAGCCCCAGCATTTT.

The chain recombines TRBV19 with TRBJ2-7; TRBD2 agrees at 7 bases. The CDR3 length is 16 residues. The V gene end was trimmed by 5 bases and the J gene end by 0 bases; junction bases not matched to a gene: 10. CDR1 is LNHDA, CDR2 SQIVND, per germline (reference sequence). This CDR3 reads CASSLFTSGISYEQYF. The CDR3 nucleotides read TGTGCCAGTAGTTTGTTCACGAGCGGGATCTCCTACGAGCAGTACTTC.

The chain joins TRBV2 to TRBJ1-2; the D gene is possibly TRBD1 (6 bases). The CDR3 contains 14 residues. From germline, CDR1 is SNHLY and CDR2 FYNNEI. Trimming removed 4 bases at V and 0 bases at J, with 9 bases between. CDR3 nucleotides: TGTGCCAGCAGTGGACAGGAGTCTAACTATGGCTACACCTTC. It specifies CASSGQESNYGYTF.

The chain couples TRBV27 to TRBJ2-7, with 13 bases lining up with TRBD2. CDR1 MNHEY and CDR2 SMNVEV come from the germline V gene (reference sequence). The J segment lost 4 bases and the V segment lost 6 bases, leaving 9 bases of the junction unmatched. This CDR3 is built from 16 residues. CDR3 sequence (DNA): TGTGCCAGCAGCCCTACATTGGGACTAGCGGGATACGAGCAGTACTTC. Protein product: CASSPTLGLAGYEQYF.

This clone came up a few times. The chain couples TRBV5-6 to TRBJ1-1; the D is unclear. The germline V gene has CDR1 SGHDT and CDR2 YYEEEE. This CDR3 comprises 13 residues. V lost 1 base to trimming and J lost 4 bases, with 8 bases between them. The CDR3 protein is CASSLISSTEAFF. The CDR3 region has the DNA TGTGCCAGCAGCTTGATCTCGAGCACTGAAGCTTTCTTT.

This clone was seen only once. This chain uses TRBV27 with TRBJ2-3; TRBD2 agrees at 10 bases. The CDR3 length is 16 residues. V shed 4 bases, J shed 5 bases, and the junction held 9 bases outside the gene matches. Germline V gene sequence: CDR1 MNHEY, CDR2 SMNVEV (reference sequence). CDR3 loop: CASSYAQRGGRDTQYF. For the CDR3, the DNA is TGTGCCAGCAGTTATGCGCAGCGGGGGGGCCGAGATACGCAGTATTTT.

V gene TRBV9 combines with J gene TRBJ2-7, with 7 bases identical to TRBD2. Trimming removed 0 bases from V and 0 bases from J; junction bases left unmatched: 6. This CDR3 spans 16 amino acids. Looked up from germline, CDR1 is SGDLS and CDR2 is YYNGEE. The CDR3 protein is CASSVEDSGFSYEQYF. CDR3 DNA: TGTGCCAGCAGCGTAGAGGATAGCGGGTTCTCCTACGAGCAGTACTTC.

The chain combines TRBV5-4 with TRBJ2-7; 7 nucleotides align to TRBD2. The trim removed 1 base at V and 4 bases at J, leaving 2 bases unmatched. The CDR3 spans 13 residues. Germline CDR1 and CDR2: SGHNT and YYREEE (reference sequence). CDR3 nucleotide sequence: TGTGCCAGCAGCTTGTGGGGGGGTTACGAGCAGTACTTC. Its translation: CASSLWGGYEQYF.

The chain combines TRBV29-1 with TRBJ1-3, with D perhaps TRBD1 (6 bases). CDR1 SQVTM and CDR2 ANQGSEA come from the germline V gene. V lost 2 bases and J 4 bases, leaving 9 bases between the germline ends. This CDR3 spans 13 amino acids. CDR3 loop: CSVERGIGNTIYF. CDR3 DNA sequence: TGCAGCGTTGAAAGGGGGATCGGAAACACCATATATTTT.

The CDR3 DNA sequence: TGTGCCAGCTCACCAGCAACTGCTAACTATGGCTACACCTTC. Translated: CASSPATANYGYTF. The V and J genes are TRBV18 and TRBJ1-2; D gene ambiguous. This CDR3 is built from 14 residues. Germline V gene lookup returns CDR1 KGHSH and CDR2 LQKENI. With 2 bases removed from V and 0 bases from J, the gap between germline ends came to 7 bases.

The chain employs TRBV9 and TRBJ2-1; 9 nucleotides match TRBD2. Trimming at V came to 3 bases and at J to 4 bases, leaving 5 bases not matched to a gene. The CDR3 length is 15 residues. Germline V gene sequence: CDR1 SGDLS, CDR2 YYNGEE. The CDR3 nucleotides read TGTGCCAGCAGCGGAAGCGGGGGGCTTTACAATGAGCAGTTCTTC. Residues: CASSGSGGLYNEQFF. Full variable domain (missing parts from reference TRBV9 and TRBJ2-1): DSGVTQTPKHLITATGQRVTLRCSPRSGDLSVYWYQQSLDQGLQFLIQYYNGEERAKGNILERFSAQQFPDLHSELNLSSLELGDSALYFCASSGSGGLYNEQFFGPGTRLTVL.

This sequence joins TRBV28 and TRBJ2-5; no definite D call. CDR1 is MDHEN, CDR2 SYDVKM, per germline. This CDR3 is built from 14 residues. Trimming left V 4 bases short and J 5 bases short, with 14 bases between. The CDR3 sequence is CASSSSLETETQYF. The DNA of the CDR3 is TGTGCCAGCAGTTCTTCTCTAGAAACCGAGACCCAGTACTTC.

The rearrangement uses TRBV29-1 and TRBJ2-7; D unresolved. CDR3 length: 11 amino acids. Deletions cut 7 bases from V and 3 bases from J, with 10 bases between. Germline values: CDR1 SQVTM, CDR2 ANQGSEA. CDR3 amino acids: CSASSGYEQYF. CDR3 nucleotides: TGCAGCGCTTCCTCAGGCTACGAGCAGTACTTC.

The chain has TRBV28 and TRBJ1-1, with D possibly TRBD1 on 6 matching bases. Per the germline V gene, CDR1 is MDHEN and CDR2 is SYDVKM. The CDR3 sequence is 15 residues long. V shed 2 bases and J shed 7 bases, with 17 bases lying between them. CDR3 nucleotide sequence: TGTGCCAGCAGTTTAAGGGGGTTGGAGTATATTGAAGCTTTCTTT. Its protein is CASSLRGLEYIEAFF.

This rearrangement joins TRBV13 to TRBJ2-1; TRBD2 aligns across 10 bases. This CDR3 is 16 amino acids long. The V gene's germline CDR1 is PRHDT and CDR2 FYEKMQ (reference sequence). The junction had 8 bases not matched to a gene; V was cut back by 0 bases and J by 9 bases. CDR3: CASSLGTSGVFGEQFF. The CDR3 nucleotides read TGTGCCAGCAGCTTAGGCACTAGCGGGGTGTTTGGTGAGCAGTTCTTC.

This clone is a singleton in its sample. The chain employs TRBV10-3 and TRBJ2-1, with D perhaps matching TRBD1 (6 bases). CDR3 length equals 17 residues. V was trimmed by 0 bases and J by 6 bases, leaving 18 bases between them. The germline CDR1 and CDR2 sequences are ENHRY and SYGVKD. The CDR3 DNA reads TGTGCCATCAGTGAGTCGACTGGGCAGGGGTTGGGCAATGAGCAGTTCTTC. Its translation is CAISESTGQGLGNEQFF.

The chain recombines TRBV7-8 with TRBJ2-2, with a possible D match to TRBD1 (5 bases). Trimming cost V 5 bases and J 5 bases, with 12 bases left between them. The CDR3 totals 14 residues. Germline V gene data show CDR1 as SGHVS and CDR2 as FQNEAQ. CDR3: CASSLLDSTGELFF. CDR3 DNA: TGTGCCAGCAGCCTCCTCGACAGTACCGGGGAGCTGTTTTTT.

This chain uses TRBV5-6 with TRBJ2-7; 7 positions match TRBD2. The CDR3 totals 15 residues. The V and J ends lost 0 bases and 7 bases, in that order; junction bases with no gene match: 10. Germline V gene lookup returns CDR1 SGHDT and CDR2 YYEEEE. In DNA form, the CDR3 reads TGTGCCAGCAGCTTGGAGCGGACTAGGGTGGGGGAGCAGTACTTC. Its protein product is CASSLERTRVGEQYF.

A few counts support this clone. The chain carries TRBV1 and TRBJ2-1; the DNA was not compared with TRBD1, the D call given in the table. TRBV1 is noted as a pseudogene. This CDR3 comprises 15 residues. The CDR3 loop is CTSSQGQDGPDEQFF. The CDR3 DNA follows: TGCACCAGCAGCCAAGGACAAGACGGCCCTGATGAGCAGTTCTTC.

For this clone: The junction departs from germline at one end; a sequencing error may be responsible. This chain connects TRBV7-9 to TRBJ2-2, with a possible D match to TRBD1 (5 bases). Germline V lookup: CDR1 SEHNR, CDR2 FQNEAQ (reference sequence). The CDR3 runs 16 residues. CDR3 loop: CSSTFSSGQYTGELFF. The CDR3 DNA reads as TGTTCCAGCACCTTCAGCTCAGGGCAGTACACCGGGGAGCTGTTTTTT.